The rows below give T cell receptor beta chains drawn from one sample of a study of T cell responses to AZD1222 COVID-19 vaccine. Profiling relied on immunoSEQ multiplex PCR, and the TCRdb table lists in-frame clones only, not all of them. Of under 70,000 clones in the sample, roughly 90% were seen once. This material consisted of peripheral blood, taken 28 days after the second AZD1222 dose. The source is an adult who received the AZD1222 COVID-19 vaccine. The CDR3 runs from the conserved cysteine through the conserved F or W. Each record gives: V gene, J gene, CDR3 protein.

>TRBV30|TRBJ2-7
CAWVERVPPYEQYF
>TRBV19|TRBJ2-7
CASRPIRFSF
>TRBV5-1|TRBJ1-1
CASSLDGRANTEAFF
>TRBV27|TRBJ1-1
CASSLSRKDRAFF
>TRBV30|TRBJ1-1
CAWLGQGFDTEAFF
>TRBV5-1|TRBJ2-3
CASLRGPNTDTQYF
>TRBV6-5|TRBJ1-2
CASGQDTRYGYTF
>TRBV30|TRBJ1-3
CAWSSNMGYTIYF
>TRBV6-5|TRBJ1-2
CASSIRTPPDMGYTF
>TRBV6-1|TRBJ1-5
CASSESPRQPQHF
>TRBV6-5|TRBJ1-6
CASRRGANENSPLHF
>TRBV6-5|TRBJ2-7
CASEGGTGGLNEQYF
>TRBV19|TRBJ1-1
CASSTRGLTEAFF
>TRBV15|TRBJ2-5
CATSRDGTGWNLETQYF
>TRBV6-5|TRBJ2-7
CASSSRGGATYEQYF
>TRBV21-1|TRBJ2-7
CASSKEPGEVQYF
>TRBV5-4|TRBJ2-7
CASSTEGTGGWEQYF
>TRBV4-1|TRBJ2-5
CASSQGERAETQYF
>TRBV18|TRBJ1-2
CASSPLQGQGGYGYTF
>TRBV6-2/TRBV6-3|TRBJ1-5
CASSWDSSNQPQHF
>TRBV5-1|TRBJ2-6
CASSPGRTGEKSGANVLTF
>TRBV19|TRBJ2-1
CASSITTTIYNEQFF
>TRBV30|TRBJ2-1
CAWGTDTYNEQFF
>TRBV29-1|TRBJ1-1
CSVEQFKDTEAFF
>TRBV25-1|TRBJ1-4
CASRGNEKLFF
>TRBV5-1|TRBJ2-5
CASSFVDEQETQYF
>TRBV5-4|TRBJ1-1
CASSVGGVEAFF
>TRBV5-1|TRBJ1-4
CASSLASGTGEKLFF
>TRBV6-2/TRBV6-3|TRBJ2-1
CASSSHSKSGSSYNEQFF
>TRBV7-2|TRBJ2-1
CASSQRAGSSYNEQFF